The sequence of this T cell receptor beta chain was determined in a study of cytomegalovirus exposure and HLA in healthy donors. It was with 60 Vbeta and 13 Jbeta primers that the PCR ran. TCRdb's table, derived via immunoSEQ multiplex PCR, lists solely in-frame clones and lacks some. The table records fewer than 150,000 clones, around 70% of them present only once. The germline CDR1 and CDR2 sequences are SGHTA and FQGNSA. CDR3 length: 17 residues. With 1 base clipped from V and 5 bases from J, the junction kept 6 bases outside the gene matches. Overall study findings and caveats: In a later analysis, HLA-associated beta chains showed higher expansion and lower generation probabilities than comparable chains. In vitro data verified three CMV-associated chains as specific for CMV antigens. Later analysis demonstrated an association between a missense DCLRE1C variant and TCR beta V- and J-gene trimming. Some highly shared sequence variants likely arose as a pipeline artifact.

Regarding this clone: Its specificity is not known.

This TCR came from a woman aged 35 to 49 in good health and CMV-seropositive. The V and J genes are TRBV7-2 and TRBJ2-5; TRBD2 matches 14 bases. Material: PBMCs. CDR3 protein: CASSLGGLAGALETQYF. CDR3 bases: TGTGCCAGCAGCTTAGGGGGACTAGCGGGGGCCTTGGAGACCCAGTACTTC. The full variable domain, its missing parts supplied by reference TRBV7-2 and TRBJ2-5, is GAGVSQSPSNKVTEKGKDVELRCDPISGHTALYWYRQSLGQGLEFLIYFQGNSAPDKSGLPSDRFSAERTGGSVSTLTIQRTQQEDSAVYLCASSLGGLAGALETQYFGPGTRLLVL.